This T cell receptor beta chain was captured in a study of blood T cell repertoires in COVID-19. Study background: Donors in the United States, Italy and Spain gave samples during acute or convalescent COVID-19.

Profiling relied on immunoSEQ multiplex PCR, and the TCRdb table lists in-frame clones only, not all of them. The table shows roughly 120,000 clones, with roughly 90% occurring only once. The germline V gene has CDR1 SNHLY and CDR2 FYNNEI. The trim removed 4 bases at V and 12 bases at J, leaving 6 bases unmatched. CDR3 length: 14 amino acids. This clone has only one observation. Sequences were obtained from peripheral blood. This chain joins TRBV2 and TRBJ2-1; 13 bases map to TRBD2. The receptor was isolated from a man over 45 with active COVID-19. The CDR3 sequence is CASSGTSGRVGQFF. CDR3 sequence (DNA): TGTGCCAGCAGTGGCACTAGCGGGAGGGTAGGGCAGTTCTTC.